A single sample gave rise to the 9 T cell receptor beta chains below, sequenced in a study of graft-versus-host responses after intestinal transplantation. These receptors' targets are unknown. Some clones are missing from TCRdb's copy, which holds only in-frame ones; the method was immunoSEQ multiplex PCR. The sample records approximately 54,000 clones, about 88% being singletons. The material was unstimulated CD4+ T cells sorted from spleen or lymph node cells, obtained before transplant. These receptors came from a human donor who was the organ donor for an intestinal transplant.

CDR3 DNA: TGTGCCACCCTGAAACTAAAAGGTCATGACAGGGGGGACACTGAAGCTTTCTTT. Translation: CATLKLKGHDRGDTEAFF. This chain joins TRBV7-2 and TRBJ1-1; 9 bases line up with TRBD1. CDR1 and CDR2 from the germline V gene are SGHTA and FQGNSA. The CDR3 runs 18 residues. Losses at the gene ends were 10 bases for V and 3 bases for J; bases not matched to a gene: 21.

This clone was counted a single time. The chain combines TRBV19 with TRBJ2-7; unclear D gene. There are 10 residues in the CDR3. The ends were cut back, 8 bases at V and 3 bases at J, with 5 bases in the middle. The germline V gene encodes CDR1 LNHDA and CDR2 SQIVND (reference sequence). The CDR3 spells CASGYYEQYF. DNA for the CDR3: TGTGCCAGTGGGTACTACGAGCAGTACTTC.

This sequence joins TRBV10-1 and TRBJ2-3; D remains unclear. Germline V CDR1 and CDR2: WNHNN, SYGVQD (reference sequence). CDR3 length: 13 residues. The V end lost 0 bases, the J end lost 7 bases, and 8 bases lay between the germline ends. CDR3 DNA sequence: TGCGCCAGCAGTGAGTCTTGGGATCATACGCAGTATTTT. Translating gives CASSESWDHTQYF.

The chain has TRBV9 and TRBJ2-3; 7 bases match TRBD2. This CDR3 comprises 12 residues. The V gene's germline CDR1 is SGDLS and CDR2 YYNGEE. V shed 1 base and J 11 bases; nucleotides not matched to a gene: 4. The CDR3 bases are TGTGCCAGCAGCGTATGGGAGGGACTGCAGTATTTT. Amino acid sequence: CASSVWEGLQYF.

This clone was seen once. CDR3 coding DNA: TGTGCCAGCAGTGCCCAGGGGAAGCCCTCTACTGAAGCTTTCTTT. This encodes CASSAQGKPSTEAFF. The chain has TRBV2 and TRBJ1-1; D possibly corresponds to TRBD1 (6 bases). Trimming cost V 4 bases and J 5 bases, with 17 bases left between them. The CDR3 has 15 residues. CDR1 and CDR2 (germline): SNHLY, FYNNEI.

CDR3 DNA sequence: TGTGCCAGCAGCGGGACTAGCGGGGGGGCGGTCACCGGGGAGCTGTTTTTT. Translated: CASSGTSGGAVTGELFF. J is TRBJ2-2 and V is TRBV5-4, with 16 nucleotides matching TRBD2. V was pared by 4 bases and J by 4 bases, with 4 bases of the junction left unmatched. CDR3 size: 17 residues. Germline assignment: CDR1 SGHNT and CDR2 YYREEE (reference sequence).

V and J are TRBV19 and TRBJ2-5; the D call may be TRBD1 or TRBD2 (5 bases each). Trimming took off 6 bases at V and 9 bases at J, with 14 bases between the two ends. Per germline, CDR1 LNHDA and CDR2 SQIVND (reference sequence). There are 12 residues in the CDR3. The CDR3 DNA is TGTGCCAGTAGATCCGGGACCCGAGCCCAGTACTTC. The encoded protein is CASRSGTRAQYF.

The V and J genes are TRBV29-1 and TRBJ1-2; D is undetermined. The ends were cut back, 3 bases at V and 4 bases at J, with 9 bases in the middle. Looked up from germline, CDR1 is SQVTM and CDR2 is ANQGSEA. The CDR3 length is 12 residues. The CDR3 DNA reads as TGCAGCGTTGATTCCGGGCCCTATGGCTACACCTTC. It translates to CSVDSGPYGYTF.

The chain employs TRBV5-1 and TRBJ2-7, with D perhaps matching TRBD2 (7 bases). Germline V CDR1 and CDR2: SGHRS, YFSETQ. V lost 0 bases to trimming and J lost 6 bases, with 19 bases between them. The CDR3 is 16 residues long. The CDR3 sequence is CASSLEGGSYAGEQYF. CDR3 nucleotide sequence: TGCGCCAGCAGCTTGGAGGGGGGGTCCTATGCGGGCGAGCAGTACTTC.